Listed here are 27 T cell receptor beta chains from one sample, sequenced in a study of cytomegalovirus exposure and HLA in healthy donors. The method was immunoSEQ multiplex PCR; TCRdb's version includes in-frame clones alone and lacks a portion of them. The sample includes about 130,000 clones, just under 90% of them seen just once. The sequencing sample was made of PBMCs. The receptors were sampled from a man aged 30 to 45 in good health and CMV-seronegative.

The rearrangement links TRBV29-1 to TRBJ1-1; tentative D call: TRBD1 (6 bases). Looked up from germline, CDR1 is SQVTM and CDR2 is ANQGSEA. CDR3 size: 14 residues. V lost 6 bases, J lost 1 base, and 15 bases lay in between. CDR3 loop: CSVKWTDPNTEAFF. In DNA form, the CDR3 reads TGCAGCGTAAAATGGACAGACCCGAACACTGAAGCTTTCTTT.

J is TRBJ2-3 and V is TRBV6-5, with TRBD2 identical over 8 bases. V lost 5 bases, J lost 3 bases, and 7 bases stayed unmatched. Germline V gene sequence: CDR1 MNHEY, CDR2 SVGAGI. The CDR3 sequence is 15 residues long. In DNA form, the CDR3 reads TGTGCCAGCAGTCGGACTAGCTGGAAGACAGATACGCAGTATTTT. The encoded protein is CASSRTSWKTDTQYF.

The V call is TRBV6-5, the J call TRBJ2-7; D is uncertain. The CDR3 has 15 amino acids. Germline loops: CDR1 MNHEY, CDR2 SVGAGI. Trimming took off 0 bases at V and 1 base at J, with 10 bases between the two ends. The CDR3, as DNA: TGTGCCAGCAGTTACTCGCATACCACTTCCTACGAGCAGTACTTC. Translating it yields CASSYSHTTSYEQYF.

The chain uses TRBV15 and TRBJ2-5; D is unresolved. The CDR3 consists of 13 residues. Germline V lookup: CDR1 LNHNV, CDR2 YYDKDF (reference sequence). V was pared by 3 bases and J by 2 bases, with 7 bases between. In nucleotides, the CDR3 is TGTGCCACCAGCAGGGTCGGGCAAGAGACCCAGTACTTC. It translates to CATSRVGQETQYF.

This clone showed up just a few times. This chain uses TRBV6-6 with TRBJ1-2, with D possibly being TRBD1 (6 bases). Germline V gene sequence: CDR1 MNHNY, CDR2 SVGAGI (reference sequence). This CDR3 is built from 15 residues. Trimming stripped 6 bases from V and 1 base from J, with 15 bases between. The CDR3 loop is CASSPRGGRNYGYTF. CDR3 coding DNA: TGTGCCAGCAGCCCCCGGGGGGGGCGTAACTATGGCTACACCTTC.

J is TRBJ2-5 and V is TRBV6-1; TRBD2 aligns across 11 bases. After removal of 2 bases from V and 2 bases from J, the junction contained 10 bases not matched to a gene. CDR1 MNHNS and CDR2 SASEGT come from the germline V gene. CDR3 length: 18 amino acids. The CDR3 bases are TGTGCCAGCAGTGAATCGGTAGCGGGGGGGCTAAATCAAGAGACCCAGTACTTC. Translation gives CASSESVAGGLNQETQYF.

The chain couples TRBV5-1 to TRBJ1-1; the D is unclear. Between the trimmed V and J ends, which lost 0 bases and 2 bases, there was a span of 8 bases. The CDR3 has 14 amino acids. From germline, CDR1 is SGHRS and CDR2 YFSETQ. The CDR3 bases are TGCGCCAGCAGCTTGGAGGAGGTTAACACTGAAGCTTTCTTT. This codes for CASSLEEVNTEAFF.

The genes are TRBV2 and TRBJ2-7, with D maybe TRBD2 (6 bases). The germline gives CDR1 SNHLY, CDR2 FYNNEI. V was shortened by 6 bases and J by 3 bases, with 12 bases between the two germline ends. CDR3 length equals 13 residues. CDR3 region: CASRGGANYEQYF. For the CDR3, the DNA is TGTGCCAGCAGGGGGGGAGCCAACTACGAGCAGTACTTC.

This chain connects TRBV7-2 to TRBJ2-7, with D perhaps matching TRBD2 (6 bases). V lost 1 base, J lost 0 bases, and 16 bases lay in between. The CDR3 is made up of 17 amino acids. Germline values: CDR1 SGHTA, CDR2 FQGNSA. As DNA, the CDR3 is TGTGCCAGCAGCTTAGTAGGCGGGGTACTCCCCTCCTACGAGCAGTACTTC. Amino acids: CASSLVGGVLPSYEQYF. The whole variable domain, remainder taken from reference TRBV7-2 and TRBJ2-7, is GAGVSQSPSNKVTEKGKDVELRCDPISGHTALYWYRQSLGQGLEFLIYFQGNSAPDKSGLPSDRFSAERTGGSVSTLTIQRTQQEDSAVYLCASSLVGGVLPSYEQYFGPGTRLTVT.

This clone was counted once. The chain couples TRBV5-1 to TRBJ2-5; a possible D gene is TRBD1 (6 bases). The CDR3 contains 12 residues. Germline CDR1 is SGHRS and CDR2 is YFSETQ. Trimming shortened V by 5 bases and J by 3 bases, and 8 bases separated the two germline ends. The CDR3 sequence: CASRAGEETQYF. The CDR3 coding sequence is TGCGCCAGCAGGGCAGGGGAAGAGACCCAGTACTTC.

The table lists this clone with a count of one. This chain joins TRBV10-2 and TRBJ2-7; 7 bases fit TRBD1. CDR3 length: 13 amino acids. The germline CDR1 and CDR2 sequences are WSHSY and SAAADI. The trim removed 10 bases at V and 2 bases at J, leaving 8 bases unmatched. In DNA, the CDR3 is TGCGCCACCGCACGGGACAGAGCCTACGAGCAGTACTTC. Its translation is CATARDRAYEQYF.

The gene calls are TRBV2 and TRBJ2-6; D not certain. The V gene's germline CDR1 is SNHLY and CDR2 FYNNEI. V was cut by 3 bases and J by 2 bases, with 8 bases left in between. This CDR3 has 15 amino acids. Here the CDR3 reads CASSEKTAGANVLTF. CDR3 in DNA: TGTGCCAGCAGTGAGAAAACAGCTGGGGCCAACGTCCTGACTTTC.

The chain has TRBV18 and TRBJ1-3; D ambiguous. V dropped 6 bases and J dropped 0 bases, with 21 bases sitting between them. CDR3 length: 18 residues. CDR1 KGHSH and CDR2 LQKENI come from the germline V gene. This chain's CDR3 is CASSPIDFPGISGNTIYF. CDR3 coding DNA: TGTGCCAGCTCTCCCATAGATTTTCCCGGGATCTCTGGAAACACCATATATTTT.

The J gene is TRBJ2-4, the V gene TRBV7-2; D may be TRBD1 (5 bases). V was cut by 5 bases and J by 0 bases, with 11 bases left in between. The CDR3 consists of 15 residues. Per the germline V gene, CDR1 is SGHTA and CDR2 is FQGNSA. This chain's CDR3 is CASSPNRLAKNIQYF. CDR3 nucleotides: TGTGCCAGCAGCCCCAACAGGCTAGCCAAAAACATTCAGTACTTC.

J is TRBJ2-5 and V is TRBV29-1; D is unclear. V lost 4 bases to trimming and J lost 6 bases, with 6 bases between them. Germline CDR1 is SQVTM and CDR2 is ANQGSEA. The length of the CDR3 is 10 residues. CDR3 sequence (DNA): TGCAGCGTTGCCTGGCAGACCCAGTACTTC. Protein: CSVAWQTQYF.

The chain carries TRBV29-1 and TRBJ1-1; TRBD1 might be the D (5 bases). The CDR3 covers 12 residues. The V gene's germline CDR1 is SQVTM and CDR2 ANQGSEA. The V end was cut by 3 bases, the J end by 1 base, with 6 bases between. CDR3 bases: TGCAGCGTTGAGGGGCAGAACACTGAAGCTTTCTTT. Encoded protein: CSVEGQNTEAFF.

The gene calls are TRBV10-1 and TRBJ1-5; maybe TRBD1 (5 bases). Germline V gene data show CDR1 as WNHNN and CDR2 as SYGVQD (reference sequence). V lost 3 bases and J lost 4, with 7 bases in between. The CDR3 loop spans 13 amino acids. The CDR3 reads CASSDQGNQPQHF. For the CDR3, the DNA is TGCGCCAGCAGTGACCAGGGTAATCAGCCCCAGCATTTT.

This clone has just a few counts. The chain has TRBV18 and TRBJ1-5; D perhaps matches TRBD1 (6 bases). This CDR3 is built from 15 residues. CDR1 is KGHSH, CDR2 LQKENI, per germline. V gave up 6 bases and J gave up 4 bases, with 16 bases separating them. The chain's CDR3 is CASSVGGAENQPQHF. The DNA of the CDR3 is TGTGCCAGCTCGGTGGGGGGGGCAGAAAATCAGCCCCAGCATTTT.

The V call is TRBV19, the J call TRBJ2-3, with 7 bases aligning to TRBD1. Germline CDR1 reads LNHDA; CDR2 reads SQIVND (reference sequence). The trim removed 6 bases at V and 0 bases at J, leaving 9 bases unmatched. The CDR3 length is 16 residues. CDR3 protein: CASRRTGDPSTDTQYF. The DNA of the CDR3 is TGTGCCAGTAGGAGGACAGGAGACCCTAGCACAGATACGCAGTATTTT.

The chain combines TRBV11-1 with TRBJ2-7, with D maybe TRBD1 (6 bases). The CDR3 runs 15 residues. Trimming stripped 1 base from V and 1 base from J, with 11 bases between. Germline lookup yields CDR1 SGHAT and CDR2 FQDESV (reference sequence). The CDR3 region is CASSLDRARSYEQYF. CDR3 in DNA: TGTGCCAGCAGCTTAGACAGGGCCAGATCCTACGAGCAGTACTTC.

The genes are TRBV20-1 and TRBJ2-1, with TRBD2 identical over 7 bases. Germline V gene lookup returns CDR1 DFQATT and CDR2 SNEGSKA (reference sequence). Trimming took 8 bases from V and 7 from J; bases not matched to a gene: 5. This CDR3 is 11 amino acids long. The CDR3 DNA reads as TGCAGTTTGGGGGGGGTTAATGAGCAGTTCTTC. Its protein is CSLGGVNEQFF.

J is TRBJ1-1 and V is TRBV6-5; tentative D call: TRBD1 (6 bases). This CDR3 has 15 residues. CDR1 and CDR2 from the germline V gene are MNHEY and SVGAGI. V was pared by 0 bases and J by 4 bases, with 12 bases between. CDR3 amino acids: CASSYSGGAATEAFF. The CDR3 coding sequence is TGTGCCAGCAGTTACTCTGGGGGGGCAGCCACTGAAGCTTTCTTT.

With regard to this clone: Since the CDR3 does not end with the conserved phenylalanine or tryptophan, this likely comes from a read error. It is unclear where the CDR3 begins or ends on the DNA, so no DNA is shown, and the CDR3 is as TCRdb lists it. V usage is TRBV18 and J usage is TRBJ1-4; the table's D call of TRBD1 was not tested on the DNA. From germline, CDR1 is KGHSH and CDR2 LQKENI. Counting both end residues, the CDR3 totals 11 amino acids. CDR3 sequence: CASSPPHQGVG.

For the CDR3, the DNA is TGTGCCACTACGGAGGGCGGGGAGCTGTTTTTT. Protein product: CATTEGGELFF. The gene calls are TRBV19 and TRBJ2-2, with D maybe TRBD2 (6 bases). This CDR3 spans 11 amino acids. V was pared by 10 bases and J by 7 bases, with 10 bases between. CDR1 LNHDA and CDR2 SQIVND come from the germline V gene (reference sequence).

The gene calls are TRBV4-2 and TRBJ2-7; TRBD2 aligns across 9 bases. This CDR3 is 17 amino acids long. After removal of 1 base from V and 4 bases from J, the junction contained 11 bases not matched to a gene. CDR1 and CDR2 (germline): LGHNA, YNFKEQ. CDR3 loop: CASSQVFSAGGNYEQYF. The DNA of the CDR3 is TGTGCCAGCAGCCAAGTATTTTCGGCGGGGGGGAATTACGAGCAGTACTTC.

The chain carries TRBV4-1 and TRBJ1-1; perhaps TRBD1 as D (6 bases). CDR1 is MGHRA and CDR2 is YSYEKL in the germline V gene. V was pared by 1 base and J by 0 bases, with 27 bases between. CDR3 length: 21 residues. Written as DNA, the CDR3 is TGCGCCAGCAGCCAAGTGCGACTAGGGGGGGCCCCGGGGTCGGTGAACACTGAAGCTTTCTTT. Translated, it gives CASSQVRLGGAPGSVNTEAFF.

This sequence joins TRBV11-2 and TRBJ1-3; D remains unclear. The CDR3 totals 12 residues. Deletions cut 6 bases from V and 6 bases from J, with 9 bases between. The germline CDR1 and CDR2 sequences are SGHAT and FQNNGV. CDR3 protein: CASRNGANTIYF. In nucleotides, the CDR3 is TGTGCCAGCAGGAACGGAGCAAACACCATATATTTT.